This record looks at one T cell receptor (beta chain) sequence and its context. Its specificity is not known. Researchers ran the PCR with 60 Vbeta and 13 Jbeta primers. The protocol was immunoSEQ multiplex PCR, while the TCRdb copy is restricted to in-frame clones and leaves out a portion. The sample lists some 130,000 clones, roughly 74% occurring once. The data derive from a study of cytomegalovirus exposure and HLA in healthy donors. Study-wide results and caveats: Among TCR beta chains, those listed as cytomegalovirus-associated numbered around 180. Presence/absence analyses took donor sequencing depth as roughly uniform. In a later analysis, productive TCRs from donors in an Asian-associated ancestry cluster reportedly carried fewer N-insertions than the cohort mean. Later on, analysis showed that most CMV-associated TCR beta chains appeared to be HLA-restricted.

Germline-derived CDR1 and CDR2 are LNHDA and SQIVND (reference sequence). The trim removed 3 bases at V and 8 bases at J, leaving 6 bases unmatched. The CDR3 spans 13 residues. The receptor was isolated from a male donor in good health and CMV-seronegative. Sample: PBMCs. The chain couples TRBV19 to TRBJ1-2; 7 bases are shared with TRBD1. CDR3 sequence reads: CASSIRQGGGYTF. CDR3 sequence (DNA): TGTGCCAGTAGTATTCGACAGGGAGGCGGCTACACCTTC.